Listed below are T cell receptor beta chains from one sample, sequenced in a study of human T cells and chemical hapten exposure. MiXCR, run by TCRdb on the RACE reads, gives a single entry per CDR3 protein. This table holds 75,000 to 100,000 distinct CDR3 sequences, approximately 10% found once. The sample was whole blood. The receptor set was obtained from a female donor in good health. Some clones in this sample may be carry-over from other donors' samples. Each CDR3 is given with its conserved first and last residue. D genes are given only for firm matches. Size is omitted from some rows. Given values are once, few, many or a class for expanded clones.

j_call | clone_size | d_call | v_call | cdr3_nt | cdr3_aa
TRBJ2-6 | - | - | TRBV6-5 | TGTGCCAGCCAGGCGGGGTCTGGGGCCAACGTCCTGACTTTC | CASQAGSGANVLTF
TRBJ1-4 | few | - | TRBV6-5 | TGTGCCAGCCAGACAGTAACGGAAAAACTGTTTTTT | CASQTVTEKLFF
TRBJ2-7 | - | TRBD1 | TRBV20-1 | TGCAGTGCTAGAGTCACAGGGGCGAACTACGAGCAGTACTTC | CSARVTGANYEQYF
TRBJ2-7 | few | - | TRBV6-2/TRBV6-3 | TGTGCCAGCAGTTTACTCACTCGGCCTGACGAGCAGTACTTC | CASSLLTRPDEQYF
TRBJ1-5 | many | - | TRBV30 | TGTGCCTGGAGTGCCAAGGGCAGGAATCAGCCCCAGCATTTT | CAWSAKGRNQPQHF
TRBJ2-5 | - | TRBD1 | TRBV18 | TGTGCCAGCTCACCCGGACAGGAAGAGACCCAGTACTTC | CASSPGQEETQYF
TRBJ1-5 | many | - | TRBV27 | TGTGCCAGCAGTTTAGCCGGGATTAGCAATCAGCCCCAGCATTTT | CASSLAGISNQPQHF
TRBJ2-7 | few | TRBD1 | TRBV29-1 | TGCAGCGTAAGGACAGGCCCCTACGAGCAGTACTTC | CSVRTGPYEQYF
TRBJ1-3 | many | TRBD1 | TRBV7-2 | TGTGCCAGCAGCCCGGTCGGGCAGGGGGCAAACACCATATATTTT | CASSPVGQGANTIYF
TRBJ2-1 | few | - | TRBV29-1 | TGCAGCGTTGAGGTGGAAAGGCTGAATGAGCAGTTCTTC | CSVEVERLNEQFF
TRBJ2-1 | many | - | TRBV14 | TGTGCCAGCAGCCAAGTGATTAGCTTCTACAATGAGCAGTTCTTC | CASSQVISFYNEQFF
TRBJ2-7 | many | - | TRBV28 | TGTGCCAGCAGTAAACCGGGACGGATGCCCTACGAGCAGTACTTC | CASSKPGRMPYEQYF
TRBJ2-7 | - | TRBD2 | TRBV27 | TGTGCCAGCAGTTCACTCTCGACTAGCGGGAAATACGAGCAGTACTTC | CASSSLSTSGKYEQYF
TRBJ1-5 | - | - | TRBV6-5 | TGTGCCAGCAGTTACGATCAGCCCCAGCATTTT | CASSYDQPQHF
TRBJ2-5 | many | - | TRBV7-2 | TGTGCCAGCAGCTTTAGCAGGGTAGGAGAGACCCAGTACTTC | CASSFSRVGETQYF
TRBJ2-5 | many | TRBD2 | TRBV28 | TGTGCCAGCAGGTTATTTTCTCTGACTAGCGGGAAAGAGACCCAGTACTTC | CASRLFSLTSGKETQYF
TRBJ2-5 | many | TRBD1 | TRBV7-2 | TGTGCCAGCAGCCCCGGGACAGCTGGGGAGACCCAGTACTTC | CASSPGTAGETQYF
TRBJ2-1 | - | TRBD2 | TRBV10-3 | TGTGCCTCCTCCGACGGGGCGGGAGGGGGAAATGAGCAGTTCTTC | CASSDGAGGGNEQFF
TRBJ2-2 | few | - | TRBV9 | TGTGCCAGCAGCCCGGCGGGATCGAACACCGGGGAGCTGTTTTTT | CASSPAGSNTGELFF
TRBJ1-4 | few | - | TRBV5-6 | TGTGCCAGCAGCTTGGTACAGGGACGAGGTGAAAAACTGTTTTTT | CASSLVQGRGEKLFF
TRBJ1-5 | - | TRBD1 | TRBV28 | TGTGCCAGCAGTCCTCGACAGGGGGCGGTTGCGCCCCAGCATTTT | CASSPRQGAVAPQHF
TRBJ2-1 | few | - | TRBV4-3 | TGTGCCAGCAGCCAAGAAATCCGCACTGAGCAGTTCTTC | CASSQEIRTEQFF